One T cell receptor (beta chain) is described in this entry. The antigen it recognizes is unknown. Base quality data are lacking; no much larger clone is found one base away. This entry comes from a study of CD8+ T cells in alopecia areata (dated by TCRdb to 2016 to 2019). In the study overall: The study used high-throughput TCRbeta sequencing to examine T cell clonal expansion in alopecia areata, in both the C3H/HeJ mouse model and human patients. Scalp clonality was compared among normal scalp (n=4), patchy alopecia areata scalp (n=8), and alopecia totalis/universalis scalp (n=8). Human TCRbeta sequencing covered scalp tissue and sorted CD4+ and CD8+ peripheral blood T cells from patchy and totalis/universalis alopecia areata patients and healthy controls. RNA was obtained with the PAXgene miRNA kit for fixed scalp, the miRNeasy kit for PBMCs, and the RNeasy kit for mouse skin. TCRbeta CDR3 regions were amplified by immunoSEQ multiplex PCR with 35 Vbeta forward and 13 Jbeta reverse primers. General conclusions and limits of the study: Shared TCR sequences between patients were less evident than in mice, which may be partly attributable to HLA diversity in the patient population. Lesional scalp, especially in alopecia totalis/universalis, showed higher clonality and more expanded CD8+ clones than normal scalp, suggesting antigenic drive. Resident alphabeta T cells in normal human skin are also sequenced, complicating scalp TCR repertoire analysis, unlike mouse skin dominated by gammadelta T cells.

CDR1 and CDR2 (KGHSH, LQKENI) derive from the germline V gene. The junction carries 11 bases between V and J, which are trimmed by 2 bases and 1 base respectively. From the cysteine up to the phenylalanine, the CDR3 has a length of 15 residues. Only the CDR3 DNA is retained, 45 bases long and in frame from the first base. PBMCs were isolated by density centrifugation and stained for CD3, CD4 and CD8, and CD4+ and CD8+ T cells were sorted on a FACSAria. Scalp biopsies and blood samples were provided by unaffected controls. Receptors were amplified or captured by the immunoSEQ multiplex PCR assay. RNA was extracted from all samples and reverse transcribed into cDNA, which served as template for TCR sequencing. First-strand cDNA was synthesized with SuperScript III using a 2:1 mix of oligo-dT and random hexamers. A synthetic immune receptor repertoire was used to measure amplification bias, and any remaining bias was corrected computationally. For the original study's pipeline: Raw reads were preprocessed to remove errors, and CDR3 was defined according to IMGT conventions as the region from the conserved cysteine to phenylalanine. To get clonality, Shannon entropy was normalized by log2 of the number of productive unique TCRs and the result was subtracted from 1. Scalp TCRbeta sequences were cross-referenced with sorted blood CD4 and CD8 repertoires so that the CD4 or CD8 identity of scalp clones could be inferred. TCRdb stores this immuneACCESS table with in-frame sequences only. Part of the clones is absent; in the studies checked, under half of the shortfall reflects unresolved V genes, and no reason is known for the rest. V, J and clone size are those of that table, while D and trimming were read from the DNA. The table for this sample lists about 140,000 clones; 55% of them were counted only once. The top ten constitute about 4.3% of the sample.

The sequence joins TRBV18 to TRBJ1-1; no D gene can be assigned with confidence. The sequenced sample consisted of CD4+ T cells sorted from blood. The sequence was collected from a human donor in good health. The nucleotide sequence reads TGTGCCAGCTCACCAACAAAAGGGAGGAACACTGAAGCTTTCTTT. It specifies CASSPTKGRNTEAFF.